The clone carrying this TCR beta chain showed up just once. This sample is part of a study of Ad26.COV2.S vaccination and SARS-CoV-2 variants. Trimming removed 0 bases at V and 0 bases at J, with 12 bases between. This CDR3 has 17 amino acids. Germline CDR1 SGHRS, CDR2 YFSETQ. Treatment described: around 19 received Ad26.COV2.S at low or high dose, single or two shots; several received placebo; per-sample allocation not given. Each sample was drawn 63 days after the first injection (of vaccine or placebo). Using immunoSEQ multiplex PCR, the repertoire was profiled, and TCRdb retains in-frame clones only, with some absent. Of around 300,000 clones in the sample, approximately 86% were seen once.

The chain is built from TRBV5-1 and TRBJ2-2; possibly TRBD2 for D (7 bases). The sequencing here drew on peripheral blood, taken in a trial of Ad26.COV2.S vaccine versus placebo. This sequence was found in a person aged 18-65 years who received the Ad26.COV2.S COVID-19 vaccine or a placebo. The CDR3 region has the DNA TGCGCCAGCAGCTTGGCCCGGGGGGCCCCGAACACCGGGGAGCTGTTTTTT. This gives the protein CASSLARGAPNTGELFF.